This T cell receptor beta chain was sequenced for a study of blood T cell repertoires in COVID-19. Study background: Samples of COVID-19 (acute and convalescent) were obtained from the United States, Italy and Spain. Nucleic acid was either cDNA or gDNA, and it came from T cells, B-cell-depleted T cells, or PBMCs.

Germline V CDR1 and CDR2: KGHSH, LQKENI. V lost 2 bases and J lost 3; bases outside the gene matches: 11. There are 19 residues in the CDR3. In the original processing: The assay estimated nucleated cells by amplifying reference gene primers. Data came from immunoSEQ multiplex PCR; TCRdb stores just in-frame clones and leaves some out. Clone size and V and J calls were adopted from that table, with D and trimming inferred from the DNA. The data show some 120,000 clones, with around 86% seen just once and 7.9% held by the top ten. This chain connects TRBV18 to TRBJ1-6; 9 bases are a match to TRBD1. The source of this sequence is a man between 65 and 79 years old with acute or convalescent COVID-19. The specimen sequenced was peripheral blood. The CDR3 bases are TGTGCCAGCTCACCAAGGTCCGGGACAGGGAGACTCTATAATTCACCCCTCCACTTT. This codes for CASSPRSGTGRLYNSPLHF.